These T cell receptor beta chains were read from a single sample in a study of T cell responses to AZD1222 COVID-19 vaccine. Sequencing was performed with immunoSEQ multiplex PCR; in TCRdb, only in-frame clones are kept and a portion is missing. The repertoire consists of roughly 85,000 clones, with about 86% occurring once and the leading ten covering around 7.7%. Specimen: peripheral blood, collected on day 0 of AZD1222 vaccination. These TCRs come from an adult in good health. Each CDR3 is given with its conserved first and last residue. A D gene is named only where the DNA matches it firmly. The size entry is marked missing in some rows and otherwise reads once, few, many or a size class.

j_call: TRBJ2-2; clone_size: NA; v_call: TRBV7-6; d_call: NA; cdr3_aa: CASSRSGAGELFF; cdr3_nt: TGTGCCAGCAGCCGATCGGGCGCCGGGGAGCTGTTTTTT
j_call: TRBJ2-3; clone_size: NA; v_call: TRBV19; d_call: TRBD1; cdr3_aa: CASSIWGQSTDTQYF; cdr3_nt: TGTGCCAGTAGTATTTGGGGACAGAGCACAGATACGCAGTATTTT
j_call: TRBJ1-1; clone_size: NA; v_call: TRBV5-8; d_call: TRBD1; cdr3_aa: CASSLDMDRVNTEAFF; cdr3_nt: TGTGCCAGCAGCTTGGATATGGACAGGGTGAACACTGAAGCTTTCTTT
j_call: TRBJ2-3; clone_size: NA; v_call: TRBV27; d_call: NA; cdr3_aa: CASSLRTGGVDTQYF; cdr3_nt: TGTGCCAGCAGCCTTAGGACTGGCGGGGTGGATACGCAGTATTTT
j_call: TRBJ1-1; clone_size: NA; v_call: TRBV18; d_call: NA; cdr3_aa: CASSPARDSNTEAFF; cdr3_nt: TGTGCCAGCTCACCGGCACGGGATTCGAACACTGAAGCTTTCTTT
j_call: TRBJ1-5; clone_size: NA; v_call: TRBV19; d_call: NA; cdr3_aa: CASSMGRGQPQHF; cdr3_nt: TGTGCCAGTAGTATGGGTAGGGGACAGCCCCAGCATTTT
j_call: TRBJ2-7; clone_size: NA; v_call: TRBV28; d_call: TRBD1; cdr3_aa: CASSRRGGQGPGEQYF; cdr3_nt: TGTGCCAGCAGTCGACGGGGGGGACAGGGGCCCGGGGAGCAGTACTTC
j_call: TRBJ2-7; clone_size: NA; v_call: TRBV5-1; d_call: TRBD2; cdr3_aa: CASTGTSGTYEQYF; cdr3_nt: TGCGCCAGCACCGGGACTAGCGGCACCTACGAGCAGTACTTC
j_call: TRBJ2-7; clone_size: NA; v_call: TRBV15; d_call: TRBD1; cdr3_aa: CATSRAPGRDRLNEQYF; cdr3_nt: TGTGCCACCAGCAGAGCCCCGGGGCGGGACAGGCTGAACGAGCAGTACTTC
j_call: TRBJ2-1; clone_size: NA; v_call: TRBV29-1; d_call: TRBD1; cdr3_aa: CSVEGPTGGSDNEQFF; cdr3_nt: TGCAGCGTTGAAGGCCCCACAGGGGGCAGCGACAATGAGCAGTTCTTC
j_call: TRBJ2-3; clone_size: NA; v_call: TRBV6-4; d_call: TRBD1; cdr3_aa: CASSEGKVQGHTDTQYF; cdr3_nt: TGTGCCAGCAGTGAAGGGAAAGTACAGGGGCACACAGATACGCAGTATTTT
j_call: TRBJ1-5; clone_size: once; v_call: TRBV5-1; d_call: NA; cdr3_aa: CASSLVPDQPQHF; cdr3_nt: TGCGCCAGCAGCTTGGTCCCTGATCAGCCCCAGCATTTT
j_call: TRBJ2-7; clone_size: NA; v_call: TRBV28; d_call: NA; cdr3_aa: CASKQQGSGEQYF; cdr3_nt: TGTGCCAGCAAGCAACAGGGCAGCGGCGAGCAGTACTTC
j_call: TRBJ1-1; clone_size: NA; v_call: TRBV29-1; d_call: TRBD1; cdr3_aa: CSIQGGQALFEAFF; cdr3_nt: TGCAGCATCCAAGGGGGACAGGCGTTATTTGAAGCTTTCTTT
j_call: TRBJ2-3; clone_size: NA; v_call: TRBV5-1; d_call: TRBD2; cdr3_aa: CASSPPSGSGGTDTQYF; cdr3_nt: TGCGCCAGCAGTCCCCCTAGCGGGAGCGGTGGCACAGATACGCAGTATTTT
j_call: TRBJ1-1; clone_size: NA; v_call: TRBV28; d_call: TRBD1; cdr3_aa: CASGEQGVGTEAFF; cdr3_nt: TGTGCCAGCGGCGAGCAGGGGGTAGGAACTGAAGCTTTCTTT
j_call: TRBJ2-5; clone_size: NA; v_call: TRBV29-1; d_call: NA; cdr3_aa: CSVQPRAAEETQYF; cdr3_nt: TGCAGCGTCCAGCCTAGGGCAGCCGAAGAGACCCAGTACTTC
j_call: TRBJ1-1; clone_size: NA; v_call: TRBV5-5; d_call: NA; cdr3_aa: CASSLGPDTEAFF; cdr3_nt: TGTGCCAGCAGCTTGGGGCCAGACACTGAAGCTTTCTTT
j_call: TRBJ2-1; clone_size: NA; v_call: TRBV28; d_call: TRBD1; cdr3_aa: CASSLGAGGAKVKFF; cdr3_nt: TGTGCCAGCAGTTTAGGCGCAGGGGGCGCGAAGGTAAAGTTCTTC
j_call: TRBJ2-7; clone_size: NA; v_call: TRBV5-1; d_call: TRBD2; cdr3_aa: CASRVSGGDYEQYF; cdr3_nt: TGCGCCAGCAGGGTAAGCGGGGGGGACTACGAGCAGTACTTC
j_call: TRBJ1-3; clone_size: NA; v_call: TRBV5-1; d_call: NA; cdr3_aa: CASSLGAANAGNTIYF; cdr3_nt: TGCGCCAGCAGCTTGGGCGCCGCAAACGCAGGAAACACCATATATTTT
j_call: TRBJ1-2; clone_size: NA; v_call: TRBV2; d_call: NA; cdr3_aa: CASSEVVGPTGYGYTF; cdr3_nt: TGTGCCAGCAGTGAAGTGGTGGGGCCCACTGGATATGGCTACACCTTC
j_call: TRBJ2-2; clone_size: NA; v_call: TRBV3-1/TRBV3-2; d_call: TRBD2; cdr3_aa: CASSRGTSGGGTGELFF; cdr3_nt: TGTGCCAGCAGCCGAGGGACTAGCGGGGGCGGCACCGGGGAGCTGTTTTTT
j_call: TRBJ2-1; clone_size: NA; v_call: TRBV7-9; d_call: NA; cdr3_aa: CASSLRGTYNEQFF; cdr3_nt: TGTGCCAGCAGCTTAAGGGGGACCTACAATGAGCAGTTCTTC
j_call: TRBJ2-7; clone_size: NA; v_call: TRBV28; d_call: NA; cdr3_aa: CASRDMPTRSYEQYF; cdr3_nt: TGTGCCAGCAGAGACATGCCAACCCGATCCTACGAGCAGTACTTC
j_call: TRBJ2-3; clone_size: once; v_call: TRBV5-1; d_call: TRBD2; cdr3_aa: CASSLGLAGGLSTDTQYF; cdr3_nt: TGCGCCAGCAGCTTGGGTCTAGCGGGGGGGCTGAGCACAGATACGCAGTATTTT
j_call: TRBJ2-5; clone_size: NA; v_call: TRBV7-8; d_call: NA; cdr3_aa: CASSFRSGPRAETQYF; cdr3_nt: TGTGCCAGCAGCTTCCGTTCCGGTCCACGAGCAGAGACCCAGTACTTC
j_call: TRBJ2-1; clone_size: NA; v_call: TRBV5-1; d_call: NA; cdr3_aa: CASSYRDTGNEQFF; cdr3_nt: TGCGCCAGCAGCTACCGGGACACGGGGAATGAGCAGTTCTTC
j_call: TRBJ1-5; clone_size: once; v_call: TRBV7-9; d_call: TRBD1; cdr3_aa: CASSLATGGDSNQPQHF; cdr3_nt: TGTGCCAGCAGCTTAGCGACAGGGGGGGATAGCAATCAGCCCCAGCATTTT
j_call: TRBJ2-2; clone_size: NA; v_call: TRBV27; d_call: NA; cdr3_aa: CASGDGGELFF; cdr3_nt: TGTGCCAGCGGGGACGGCGGGGAGCTGTTTTTT
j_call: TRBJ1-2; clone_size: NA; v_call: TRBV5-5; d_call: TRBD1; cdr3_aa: CASRTGAILPYGYTF; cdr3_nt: TGTGCCTCCCGGACAGGGGCTATCCTCCCCTATGGCTACACCTTC
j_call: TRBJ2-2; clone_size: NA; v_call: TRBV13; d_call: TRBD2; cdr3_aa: CASSLLAGVTGELFF; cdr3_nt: TGTGCCAGCAGCCTACTAGCGGGGGTGACCGGGGAGCTGTTTTTT
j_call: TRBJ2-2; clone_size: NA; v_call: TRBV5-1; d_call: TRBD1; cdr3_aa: CATRGQGPGELFF; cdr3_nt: TGCGCCACCCGAGGACAGGGCCCCGGGGAGCTGTTTTTT
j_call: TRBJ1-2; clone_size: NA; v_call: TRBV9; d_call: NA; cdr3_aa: CASSVNYGYTF; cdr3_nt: TGTGCCAGCAGCGTAAACTATGGCTACACCTTC
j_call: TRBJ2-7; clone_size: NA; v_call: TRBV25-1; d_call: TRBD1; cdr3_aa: CASSEGQGFFYEQYF; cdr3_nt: TGTGCCAGCAGTGAGGGACAGGGATTCTTCTACGAGCAGTACTTC
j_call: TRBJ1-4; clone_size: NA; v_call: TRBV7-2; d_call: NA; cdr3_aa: CASSSKGTLATNEKLFF; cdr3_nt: TGTGCCAGCAGCTCGAAGGGGACGCTGGCAACTAATGAAAAACTGTTTTTT
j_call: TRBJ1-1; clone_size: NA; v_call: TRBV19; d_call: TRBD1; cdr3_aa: CASTQRQGGVNTEAFF; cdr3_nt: TGTGCCAGTACCCAAAGACAGGGTGGGGTGAACACTGAAGCTTTCTTT
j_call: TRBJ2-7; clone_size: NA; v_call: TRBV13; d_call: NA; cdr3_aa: CASRLSRGGSGEQYF; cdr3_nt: TGTGCCAGCCGCCTATCACGAGGCGGTTCGGGAGAGCAGTACTTC
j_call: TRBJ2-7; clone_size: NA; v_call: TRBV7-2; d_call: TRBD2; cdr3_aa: CASSLVSGTKSYEQYF; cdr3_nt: TGTGCCAGCAGCTTAGTATCCGGGACTAAATCCTACGAGCAGTACTTC
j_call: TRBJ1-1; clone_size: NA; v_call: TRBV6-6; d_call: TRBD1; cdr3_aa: CASSPRTGGNTEAFF; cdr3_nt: TGTGCCAGCAGTCCCCGGACAGGTGGGAACACTGAAGCTTTCTTT
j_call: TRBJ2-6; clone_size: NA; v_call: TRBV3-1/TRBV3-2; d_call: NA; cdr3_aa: CASSIPQGVGANVLTF; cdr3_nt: TGTGCCAGCAGCATCCCACAGGGAGTTGGGGCCAACGTCCTGACTTTC
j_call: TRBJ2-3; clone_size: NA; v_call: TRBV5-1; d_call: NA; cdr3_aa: CASSLRESTDTQYF; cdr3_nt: TGCGCCAGCAGCTTAAGGGAGAGCACAGATACGCAGTATTTT
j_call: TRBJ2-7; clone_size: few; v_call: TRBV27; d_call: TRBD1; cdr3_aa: CASRVYTTGGPYEQYF; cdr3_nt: TGTGCCAGCAGAGTTTATACGACAGGGGGCCCCTACGAGCAGTACTTC
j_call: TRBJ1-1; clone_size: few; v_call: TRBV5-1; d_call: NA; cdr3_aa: CASSSTGLWTEAFF; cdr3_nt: TGCGCCAGCAGCTCTACAGGGTTATGGACTGAAGCTTTCTTT
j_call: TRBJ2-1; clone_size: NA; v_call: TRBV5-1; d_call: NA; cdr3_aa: CASSLVEGPYNEQFF; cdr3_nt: TGCGCCAGCAGCTTGGTGGAGGGCCCCTACAATGAGCAGTTCTTC
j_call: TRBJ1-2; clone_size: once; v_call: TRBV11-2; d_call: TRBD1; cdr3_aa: CASRGQGKNGYTF; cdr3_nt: TGTGCCAGCAGGGGACAGGGGAAGAATGGCTACACCTTC